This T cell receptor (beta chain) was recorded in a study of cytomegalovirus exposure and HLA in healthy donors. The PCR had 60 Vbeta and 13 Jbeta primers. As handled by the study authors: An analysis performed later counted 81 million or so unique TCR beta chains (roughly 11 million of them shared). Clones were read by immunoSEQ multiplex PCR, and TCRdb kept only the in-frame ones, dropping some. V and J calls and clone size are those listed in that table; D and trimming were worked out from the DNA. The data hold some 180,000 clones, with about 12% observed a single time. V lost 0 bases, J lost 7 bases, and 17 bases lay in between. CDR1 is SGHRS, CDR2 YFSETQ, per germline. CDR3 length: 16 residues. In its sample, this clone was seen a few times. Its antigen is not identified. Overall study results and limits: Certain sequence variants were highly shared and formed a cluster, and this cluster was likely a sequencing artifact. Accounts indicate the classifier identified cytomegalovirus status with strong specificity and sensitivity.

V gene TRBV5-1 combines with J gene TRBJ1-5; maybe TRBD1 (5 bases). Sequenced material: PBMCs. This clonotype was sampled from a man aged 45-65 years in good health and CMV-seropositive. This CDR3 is CASSLGDSRSRQPQHF. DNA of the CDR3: TGCGCCAGCAGCTTGGGTGACAGCCGGTCGCGGCAGCCCCAGCATTTT.